This TCR beta chain was captured in a study of spatial heterogeneity in lung cancer. The study, taken as a whole, reports: Tumor mutation count correlated with how many alpha and beta TCRs expanded intratumorally.

This clonotype was seen many times. Its antigen is not identified. V was clipped by 4 bases and J by 7 bases; unmatched bases: 6. CDR1 DFQATT and CDR2 SNEGSKA come from the germline V gene (reference sequence). CDR3 length: 13 residues. TCRdb recomputed calls from the 5' RACE reads with MiXCR, one row per CDR3 protein. The sample shows about 11,000 distinct CDR3 sequences, approximately 5.1% of them seen only once. Time point: sample taken at primary tumor resection. Extraction of whole RNA from tumor, nontumor lung or frozen PBMC preceded unsorted sequencing. This clonotype originated in a male donor with early-stage non-small cell lung cancer. The sample here was lung tumor tissue, taken at surgery. J is TRBJ2-5 and V is TRBV20-1, with 10 bases that match TRBD2. CDR3 sequence (DNA): TGCAGTGCTAACAGCGGGGGGGCCGGGACCCAGTACTTC. Its translation: CSANSGGAGTQYF.